This T cell receptor beta chain comes out of a study of blood T cell repertoires in COVID-19. Study-level background: Samples taken during acute and convalescent COVID-19 were collected in the United States, Italy and Spain.

This clone has a handful of counts. CDR3 length equals 16 residues. V lost 2 bases, J lost 6 bases, and 10 bases stayed unmatched. Looked up from germline, CDR1 is LGHDT and CDR2 is YNNKEL (reference sequence). As processed by the authors: Reference gene primer amplification in the assay estimated nucleated cell counts. The protocol was immunoSEQ multiplex PCR, while the TCRdb copy is restricted to in-frame clones and leaves out a portion. V, J and clone size reflect that table, while D and trimming were determined from the DNA. The sample carries more than 400,000 clones, 70% to 90% recorded once. The TCR was taken from a human donor in a cohort sampled during active COVID-19. Material for sequencing was peripheral blood. The chain uses TRBV3-1 (or the pseudogene TRBV3-2) and TRBJ2-5; TRBD1 matches at 9 bases. The chain's CDR3 is CASSQYSGTGRQTQYF. The CDR3 bases are TGTGCCAGCAGCCAATATTCCGGGACAGGGCGGCAGACCCAGTACTTC.